This TCR beta chain was identified during a study of T cells in Graves' hyperthyroidism and ophthalmopathy. Overall study results and limits: Most thyroid-expanded clonotypes above 0.001 were also found in blood. Ophthalmopathy, as predicted by the model, came a median 6.5 months after the prediction.

This clonotype was detected many times. Antigen unknown. The germline gives CDR1 MDHEN, CDR2 SYDVKM. This CDR3 is built from 16 residues. V was cut by 5 bases and J by 7 bases, with 24 bases left in between. Ophthalmopathy cases met thresholds of Clinical Activity Score at least 3, NOSPECS grade at least 4 and duration under 3 months. Template material for amplifying TCR beta CDR3 regions consisted of RNA transcripts. The TCR CDR3 first-round RT-PCR relied on the HTBI primer set. TCRdb re-called the multiplex PCR reads with MiXCR, one entry per CDR3 protein. Of over 500,000 distinct CDR3 sequences listed, roughly a sixth were seen once; the top ten hold roughly 15%.

The source of this sequence is a woman aged 18-30 years with Graves' ophthalmopathy. The gene calls are TRBV28 and TRBJ2-7; D possibly matches TRBD1 or TRBD2 (5 bases each). The sequenced sample was blood. The DNA of the CDR3 is TGTGCCAGCAGTATCTCGAGGGACGGGCGCCTCGGGGAGCAGTACTTC. Amino acid sequence: CASSISRDGRLGEQYF.